The 20 T cell receptor beta chains given below trace back to one sample, sequenced in a study of cytomegalovirus exposure and HLA in healthy donors. Both 60 Vbeta primers and 13 Jbeta primers went into the PCR. Sequencing used immunoSEQ multiplex PCR; TCRdb keeps in-frame clones, though not all of them. There are 150,000 to 160,000 clones in the sample; roughly 70% occur only once, and 2.1% lies in the top ten. The specimen was PBMCs. The source of these receptors is a man younger than 40 in good health and CMV-seronegative.

This clone was seen a few times. The gene calls are TRBV5-4 and TRBJ1-2; unclear D gene. V was pared by 4 bases and J by 2 bases, with 6 bases between. Germline CDR1 and CDR2: SGHNT and YYREEE (reference sequence). The CDR3 covers 12 residues. CDR3 sequence: CASSAANYGYTF. The CDR3 bases are TGTGCCAGCAGCGCGGCGAACTATGGCTACACCTTC.

J is TRBJ2-2 and V is TRBV6-6; D perhaps matches TRBD1 (5 bases). The CDR3 is 14 residues long. The germline V and J ends were trimmed by 6 bases and 6 bases, with 14 bases remaining between them. Germline CDR1 and CDR2: MNHNY and SVGAGI (reference sequence). The CDR3 nucleotides are TGTGCCAGCAGCCCTCGACAGTTAGCCGGGGAGCTGTTTTTT. It encodes CASSPRQLAGELFF.

Comment on this clone: At one end, the junction sequence differs from germline, possibly due to a read error. V gene TRBV27 combines with J gene TRBJ1-2, with a weak D call TRBD1 (5 bases). Germline V gives CDR1 MNHEY, CDR2 SMNVEV (reference sequence). CDR3 size: 13 residues. The CDR3 sequence: CASSPGGEYGYPF. The CDR3 DNA reads TGTGCCAGCAGCCCGGGAGGGGAGTATGGCTACCCCTTC.

The V call is TRBV27, the J call TRBJ1-6; D is perhaps TRBD1 (5 bases). Trimming took 5 bases from V and 3 from J, leaving 8 bases between them. CDR1 is MNHEY, CDR2 SMNVEV, per germline (reference sequence). The CDR3 loop spans 14 amino acids. CDR3 nucleotides: TGTGCCAGCAGTGTCAGGGTCTATAATTCACCCCTCCACTTT. It yields the protein CASSVRVYNSPLHF.

This clone has just one count. The chain couples TRBV28 to TRBJ2-1, with TRBD2 identical over 14 bases. From germline, CDR1 is MDHEN and CDR2 SYDVKM. The CDR3 has 15 amino acids. V trimming: 6 bases; J trimming: 8 bases; junction bases outside the gene matches: 6. The CDR3 spells CASSPGLAGGYEQFF. The CDR3 coding sequence is TGTGCCAGCAGCCCCGGACTAGCGGGGGGATATGAGCAGTTCTTC. The variable domain in full, completed from reference TRBV28 and TRBJ2-1, reads DVKVTQSSRYLVKRTGEKVFLECVQDMDHENMFWYRQDPGLGLRLIYFSYDVKMKEKGDIPEGYSVSREKKERFSLILESASTNQTSMYLCASSPGLAGGYEQFFGPGTRLTVL.

The sample holds one count of this clone. The chain has TRBV7-3 and TRBJ2-1; the D is unclear. The ends were cut back, 2 bases at V and 4 bases at J, with 9 bases in the middle. The CDR3 runs to 14 residues. Germline V lookup: CDR1 SGHTA, CDR2 FQGTGA. The CDR3 loop reads CASSLSPEYNEQFF. As DNA, the CDR3 is TGTGCCAGCAGCTTATCCCCAGAATACAATGAGCAGTTCTTC.

The V and J genes are TRBV6-1 and TRBJ1-6; D call uncertain. Trimming stripped 2 bases from V and 5 bases from J, with 10 bases between. Germline lookup yields CDR1 MNHNS and CDR2 SASEGT. The CDR3 totals 15 residues. CDR3 amino acids: CASSENRQDNSPLHF. The CDR3 DNA is TGTGCCAGCAGTGAAAATCGGCAGGATAATTCACCCCTCCACTTT.

The chain is built from TRBV6-5 and TRBJ1-6; D not resolved. This CDR3 region has 14 residues. Between the trimmed V and J ends, which lost 8 bases and 6 bases, there was a span of 14 bases. From germline, CDR1 is MNHEY and CDR2 SVGAGI. This CDR3 is CASSTQARNSPLHF. CDR3 in DNA: TGTGCCAGCTCAACCCAGGCCCGTAATTCACCCCTCCACTTT.

The chain links TRBV7-8 to TRBJ2-7, with 9 bases that match TRBD1. The CDR3 covers 15 residues. Germline V gene data show CDR1 as SGHVS and CDR2 as FQNEAQ. Germline trimming cut 4 bases from V and 3 bases from J; bases unmatched to any gene: 7. The CDR3 DNA is TGTGCCAGCAGCTCCCGGGACAGGGTGTTCTACGAGCAGTACTTC. Its translation: CASSSRDRVFYEQYF.

This clone turned up a few times. This chain links TRBV9 with TRBJ2-7; 8 bases align to TRBD2. With V trimmed by 3 bases and J by 4 bases, 9 bases remained unmatched. Germline V gene lookup returns CDR1 SGDLS and CDR2 YYNGEE. The CDR3 covers 15 residues. CDR3 bases: TGTGCCAGCAGCGGGGGGACTAGTGGGGAATACGAGCAGTACTTC. Its protein product is CASSGGTSGEYEQYF.

The CDR3 loop is CASRLGTANNQPQHF. In DNA, the CDR3 is TGTGCCAGTAGGCTAGGGACAGCTAACAATCAGCCCCAGCATTTT. V is TRBV2 and J is TRBJ1-5; 7 nucleotides align to TRBD1. The V and J ends lost 9 bases and 3 bases, in that order; junction bases with no gene match: 11. Per the germline V gene, CDR1 is SNHLY and CDR2 is FYNNEI. This CDR3 region has 15 residues.

This rearrangement joins TRBV5-1 to TRBJ2-5; TRBD2 is a possible D gene (5 bases). Between the trimmed V and J ends, which lost 1 base and 5 bases, there was a span of 9 bases. CDR1 and CDR2 (germline): SGHRS, YFSETQ. The CDR3 is made up of 13 amino acids. The CDR3 here is CASSLFGVETQYF. The CDR3 region has the DNA TGCGCCAGCAGCTTGTTCGGGGTCGAGACCCAGTACTTC.

This clone appeared a few times. The genes are TRBV30 and TRBJ2-1, with D tentatively TRBD1 (5 bases). The V and J ends lost 0 bases and 5 bases respectively, with 5 bases between them. Germline loops: CDR1 GTSNPN, CDR2 SVGIG (reference sequence). The CDR3 totals 12 residues. The CDR3 here is CAWSVQDNEQFF. In DNA, the CDR3 is TGTGCCTGGAGTGTACAGGACAATGAGCAGTTCTTC.

This rearrangement joins TRBV6-6 to TRBJ1-2; D perhaps matches TRBD1 (5 bases). The V and J ends lost 2 bases and 2 bases respectively, with 6 bases between them. This CDR3 region has 13 residues. CDR1 is MNHNY and CDR2 is SVGAGI in the germline V gene (reference sequence). The CDR3 DNA sequence: TGTGCCAGCAGTTACAACAGGAACTATGGCTACACCTTC. Translation gives CASSYNRNYGYTF.

V gene TRBV10-3 combines with J gene TRBJ1-2; 7 nucleotides align to TRBD1. J was trimmed by 7 bases and V by 5 bases; bases with no gene match: 7. This CDR3 is built from 13 residues. The germline gives CDR1 ENHRY, CDR2 SYGVKD. CDR3 amino acids: CAISPDRNAGYTF. CDR3 nucleotides: TGTGCCATCAGTCCGGACAGGAATGCTGGCTACACCTTC.

The chain joins TRBV19 to TRBJ1-5, with D perhaps TRBD1 (6 bases). Trimming shortened V by 5 bases and J by 2 bases, and 13 bases separated the two germline ends. There are 15 residues in the CDR3. The germline gives CDR1 LNHDA, CDR2 SQIVND (reference sequence). CDR3 region: CASSLQGYGNQPQHF. DNA of the CDR3: TGTGCCAGTAGTCTCCAGGGGTATGGCAATCAGCCCCAGCATTTT.

The V call is TRBV9, the J call TRBJ2-3; TRBD2 might be the D (5 bases). V was cut by 3 bases and J by 9 bases, with 11 bases left in between. Germline loops: CDR1 SGDLS, CDR2 YYNGEE. The CDR3 runs to 12 residues. CDR3 region: CASSADRGTQYF. The CDR3 DNA sequence: TGTGCCAGCAGCGCGGACCGAGGGACGCAGTATTTT.

The chain is built from TRBV4-1 and TRBJ1-2; D not resolved. CDR1 and CDR2 (germline): MGHRA, YSYEKL. CDR3 length: 14 residues. Trimming took 4 bases from V and 3 from J, leaving 12 bases between them. The CDR3 DNA reads TGCGCCAGCAGCCGAACGGAGGGCGACTATGGCTACACCTTC. Translation gives CASSRTEGDYGYTF.

V gene TRBV2 combines with J gene TRBJ2-1, with unresolved D. V was pared by 6 bases and J by 10 bases, with 13 bases between. The CDR3 runs to 12 residues. In germline, CDR1 is SNHLY, CDR2 FYNNEI. The CDR3: CASSRDSLEQFF. CDR3 DNA: TGTGCCAGCAGCCGAGACTCGCTGGAGCAGTTCTTC. The whole variable domain, remainder taken from reference TRBV2 and TRBJ2-1, is EPEVTQTPSHQVTQMGQEVILRCVPISNHLYFYWYRQILGQKVEFLVSFYNNEISEKSEIFDDQFSVERPDGSNFTLKIRSTKLEDSAMYFCASSRDSLEQFFGPGTRLTVL.

This sequence joins TRBV19 and TRBJ1-4, with a weak D call TRBD1 (5 bases). CDR1 and CDR2 from the germline V gene are LNHDA and SQIVND (reference sequence). V was shortened by 7 bases and J by 8 bases, with 14 bases between the two germline ends. This CDR3 has 13 residues. CDR3 sequence (DNA): TGTGCCAGTAATCCCCGGGACTCCGAAAAACTGTTTTTT. This sequence encodes CASNPRDSEKLFF.